This entry concerns a single T cell receptor (beta chain). Its antigen is not identified. Combining a sample-barcoded 5' primer with a J-beta primer mix, a second PCR ran for roughly 6 to 11 cycles. TCRdb ran MiXCR on the 5' RACE reads and lists one entry per CDR3 protein. The sample lists fewer than 2,000,000 distinct CDR3 sequences, roughly a third occurring once. V was pared by 0 bases and J by 1 base, with 9 bases between. The CDR3 contains 16 residues. CDR1 is SNHLY, CDR2 FYNNEI, per germline. This record belongs to a study of blood T cells in healthy people across ages. Study-level points and caveats: Unsorted PBMCs blocked a conclusive comparison of naive and antigen-experienced cells. Greater diversity and more naive CD4+ cells were seen in long-lived donors than in aged donors. With naive T cell percentage, TCR beta diversity showed a strong correlation.

The chain couples TRBV2 to TRBJ2-2; D could derive from TRBD1 or TRBD2 (5 bases each). Sequenced: blood. This receptor was taken from a woman in her 30s in good health. The CDR3 spells CASSEAAGRNTGELFF. CDR3 DNA: TGTGCCAGCAGTGAAGCCGCAGGGAGGAACACCGGGGAGCTGTTTTTT.